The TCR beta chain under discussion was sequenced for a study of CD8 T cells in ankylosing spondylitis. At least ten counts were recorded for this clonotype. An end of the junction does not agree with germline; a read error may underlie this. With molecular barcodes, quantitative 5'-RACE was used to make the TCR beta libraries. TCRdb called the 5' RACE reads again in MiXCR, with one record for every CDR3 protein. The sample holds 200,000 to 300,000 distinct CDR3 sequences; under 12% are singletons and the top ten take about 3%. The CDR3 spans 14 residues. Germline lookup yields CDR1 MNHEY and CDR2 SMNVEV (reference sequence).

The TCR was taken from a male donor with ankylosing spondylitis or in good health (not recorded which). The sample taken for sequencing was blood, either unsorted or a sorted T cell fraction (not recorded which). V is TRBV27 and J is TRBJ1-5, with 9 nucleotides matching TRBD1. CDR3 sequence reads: CASSSDRGGQLQHF. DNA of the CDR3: TGTGCCAGCAGCTCGGACAGGGGAGGTCAGCTCCAGCATTTT.